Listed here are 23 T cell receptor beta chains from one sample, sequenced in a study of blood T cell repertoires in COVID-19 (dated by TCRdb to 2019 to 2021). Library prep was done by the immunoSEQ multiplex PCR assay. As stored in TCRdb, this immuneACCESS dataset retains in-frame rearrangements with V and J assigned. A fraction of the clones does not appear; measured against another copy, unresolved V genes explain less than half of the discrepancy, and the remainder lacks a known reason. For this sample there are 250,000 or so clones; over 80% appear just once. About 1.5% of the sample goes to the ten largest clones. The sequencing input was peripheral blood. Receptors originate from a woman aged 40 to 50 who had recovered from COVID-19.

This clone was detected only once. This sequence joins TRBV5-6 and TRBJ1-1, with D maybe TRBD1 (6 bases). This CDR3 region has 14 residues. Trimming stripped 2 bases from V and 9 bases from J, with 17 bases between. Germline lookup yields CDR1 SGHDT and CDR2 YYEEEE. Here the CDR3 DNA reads TGTGCCAGCAGCTTAGGGCAGGGGAGAGATAAAGCTTTCTTT. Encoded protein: CASSLGQGRDKAFF.

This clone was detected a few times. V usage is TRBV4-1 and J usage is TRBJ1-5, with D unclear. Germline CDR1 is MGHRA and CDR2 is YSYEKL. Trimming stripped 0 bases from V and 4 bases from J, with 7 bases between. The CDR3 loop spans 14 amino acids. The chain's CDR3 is CASSQDEVNQPQHF. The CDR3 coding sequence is TGCGCCAGCAGCCAAGATGAGGTGAATCAGCCCCAGCATTTT.

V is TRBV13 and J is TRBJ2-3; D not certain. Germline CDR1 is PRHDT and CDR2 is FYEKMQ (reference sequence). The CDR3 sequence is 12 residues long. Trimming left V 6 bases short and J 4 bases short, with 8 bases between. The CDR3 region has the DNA TGTGCCAGCAGTCCACGCGCAGATACGCAGTATTTT. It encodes CASSPRADTQYF.

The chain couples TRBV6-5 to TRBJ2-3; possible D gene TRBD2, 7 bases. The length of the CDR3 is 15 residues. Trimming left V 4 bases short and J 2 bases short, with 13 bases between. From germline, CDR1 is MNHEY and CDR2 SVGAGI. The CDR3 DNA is TGTGCCAGCAGTTTAGGGGGGGACTACACAGATACGCAGTATTTT. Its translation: CASSLGGDYTDTQYF.

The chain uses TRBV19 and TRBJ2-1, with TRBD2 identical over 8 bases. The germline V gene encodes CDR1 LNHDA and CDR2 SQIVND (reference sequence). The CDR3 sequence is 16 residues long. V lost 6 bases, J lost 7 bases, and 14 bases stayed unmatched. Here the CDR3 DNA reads TGTGCCAGTAGGACCTCGGGGGGGGCGGGTAATAATGAGCAGTTCTTC. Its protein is CASRTSGGAGNNEQFF.

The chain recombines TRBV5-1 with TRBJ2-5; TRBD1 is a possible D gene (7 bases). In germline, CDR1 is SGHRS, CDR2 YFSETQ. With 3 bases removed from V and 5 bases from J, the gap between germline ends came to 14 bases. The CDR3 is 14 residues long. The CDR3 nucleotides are TGCGCCAGCAGCTCAGGGGGGATGATGGAGACCCAGTACTTC. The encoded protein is CASSSGGMMETQYF.

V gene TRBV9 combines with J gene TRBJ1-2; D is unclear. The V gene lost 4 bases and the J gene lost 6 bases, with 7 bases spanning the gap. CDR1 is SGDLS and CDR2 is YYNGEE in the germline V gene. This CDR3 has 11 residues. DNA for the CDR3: TGTGCCAGCAGCACCTACCATGGCTACACCTTC. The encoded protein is CASSTYHGYTF.

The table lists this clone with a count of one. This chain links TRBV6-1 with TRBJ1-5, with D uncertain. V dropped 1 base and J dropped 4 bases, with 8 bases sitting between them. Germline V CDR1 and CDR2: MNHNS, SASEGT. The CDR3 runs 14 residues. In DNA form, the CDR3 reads TGTGCCAGCAGTGAAGACAGATATAATCAGCCCCAGCATTTT. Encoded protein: CASSEDRYNQPQHF.

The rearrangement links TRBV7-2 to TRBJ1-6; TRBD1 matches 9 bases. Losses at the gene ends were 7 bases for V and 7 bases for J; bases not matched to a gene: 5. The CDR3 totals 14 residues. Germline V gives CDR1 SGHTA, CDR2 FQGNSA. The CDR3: CASNAGTGNSPLHF. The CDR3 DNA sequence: TGTGCCAGCAACGCCGGGACAGGGAATTCACCCCTCCACTTT.

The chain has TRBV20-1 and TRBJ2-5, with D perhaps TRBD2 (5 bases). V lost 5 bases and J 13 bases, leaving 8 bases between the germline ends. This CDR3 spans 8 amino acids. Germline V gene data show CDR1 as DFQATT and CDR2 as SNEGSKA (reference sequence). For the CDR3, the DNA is TGCAGTGCTGACCGGGGGTACTTC. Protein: CSADRGYF.

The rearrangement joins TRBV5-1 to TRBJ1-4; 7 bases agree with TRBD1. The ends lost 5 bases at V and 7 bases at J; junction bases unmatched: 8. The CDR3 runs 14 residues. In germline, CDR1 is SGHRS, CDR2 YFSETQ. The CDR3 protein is CASSRQGEVEKLFF. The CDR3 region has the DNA TGCGCCAGCAGTAGACAGGGTGAGGTTGAAAAACTGTTTTTT.

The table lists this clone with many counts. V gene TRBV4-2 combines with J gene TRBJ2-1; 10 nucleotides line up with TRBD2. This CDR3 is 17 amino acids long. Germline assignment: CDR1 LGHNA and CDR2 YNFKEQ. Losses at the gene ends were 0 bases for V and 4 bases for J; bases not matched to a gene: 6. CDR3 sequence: CASSQDQTSGSYNEQFF. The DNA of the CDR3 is TGTGCCAGCAGCCAAGATCAGACTAGCGGGTCGTACAATGAGCAGTTCTTC.

The CDR3 DNA follows: TGTGCCAGCAGTCGACAGGTACGGACTGAAGCTTTCTTT. This encodes CASSRQVRTEAFF. The V gene is TRBV12-3 or TRBV12-4, the J gene TRBJ1-1; the D gene is possibly TRBD1 (6 bases). V shed 5 bases and J shed 5 bases, with 12 bases lying between them. The CDR3 is 13 amino acids.

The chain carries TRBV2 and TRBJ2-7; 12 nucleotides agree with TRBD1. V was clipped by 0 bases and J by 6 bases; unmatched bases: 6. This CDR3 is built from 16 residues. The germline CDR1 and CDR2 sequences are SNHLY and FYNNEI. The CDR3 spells CASSEAGGQGAVEQYF. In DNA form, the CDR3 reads TGTGCCAGCAGTGAAGCTGGGGGACAGGGGGCAGTCGAGCAGTACTTC.

This CDR3 reads CASSFGQGVLPNEKLFF. The DNA for the CDR3 is TGTGCCAGCAGCTTCGGACAGGGGGTGTTACCTAATGAAAAACTGTTTTTT. The chain employs TRBV5-6 and TRBJ1-4; 10 positions agree with TRBD1. The CDR3 has 17 residues. Per the germline V gene, CDR1 is SGHDT and CDR2 is YYEEEE. J lost 3 bases, V lost 2 bases, and 7 bases had no gene match.

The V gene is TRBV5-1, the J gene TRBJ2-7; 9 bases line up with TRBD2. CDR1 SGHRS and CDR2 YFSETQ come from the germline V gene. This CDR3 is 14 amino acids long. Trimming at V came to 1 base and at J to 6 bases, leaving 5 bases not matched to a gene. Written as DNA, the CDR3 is TGCGCCAGCAGCTTGAAACTAGCGGGCGCCGAGCAGTACTTC. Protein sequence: CASSLKLAGAEQYF. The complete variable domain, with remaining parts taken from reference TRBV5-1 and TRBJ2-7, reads KAGVTQTPRYLIKTRGQQVTLSCSPISGHRSVSWYQQTPGQGLQFLFEYFSETQRNKGNFPGRFSGRQFSNSRSEMNVSTLELGDSALYLCASSLKLAGAEQYFGPGTRLTVT.

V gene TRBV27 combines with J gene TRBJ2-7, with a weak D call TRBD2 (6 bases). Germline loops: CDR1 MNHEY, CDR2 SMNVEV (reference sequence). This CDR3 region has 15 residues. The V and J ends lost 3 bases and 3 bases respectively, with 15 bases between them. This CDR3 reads CASSFDAGISYEQYF. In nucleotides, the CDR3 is TGTGCCAGCAGTTTCGATGCGGGGATAAGCTACGAGCAGTACTTC.

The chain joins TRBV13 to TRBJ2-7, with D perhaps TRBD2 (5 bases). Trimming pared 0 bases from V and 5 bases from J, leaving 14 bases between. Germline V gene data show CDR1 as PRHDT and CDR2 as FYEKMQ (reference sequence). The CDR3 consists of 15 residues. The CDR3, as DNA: TGTGCCAGCAGCTTAGGGCGTACTTTCGGGGACGAGCAGTACTTC. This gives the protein CASSLGRTFGDEQYF.

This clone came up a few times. The CDR3 loop reads CASSPPSRAYEAFF. For the CDR3, the DNA is TGTGCCAGCTCACCACCGTCCAGGGCCTATGAAGCTTTCTTT. The rearrangement joins TRBV18 to TRBJ1-1; D is perhaps TRBD1 (5 bases). The CDR3 sequence is 14 residues long. Trimming removed 0 bases at V and 7 bases at J, with 12 bases between. Per germline, CDR1 KGHSH and CDR2 LQKENI.

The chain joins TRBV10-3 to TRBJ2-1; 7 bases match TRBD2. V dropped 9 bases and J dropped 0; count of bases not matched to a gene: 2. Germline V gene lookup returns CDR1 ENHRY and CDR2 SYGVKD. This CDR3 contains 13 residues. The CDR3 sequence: CAMGGSSYNEQFF. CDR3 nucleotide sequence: TGTGCCATGGGGGGGAGCTCCTACAATGAGCAGTTCTTC.

The CDR3: CASSYIPGANYGYTF. The CDR3 DNA sequence: TGTGCCAGCAGTTACATTCCTGGAGCTAACTATGGCTACACCTTC. The chain recombines TRBV6-5 with TRBJ1-2; no firm D call. In germline, CDR1 is MNHEY, CDR2 SVGAGI. The CDR3 is 15 residues long. Trimming removed 2 bases at V and 0 bases at J, with 10 bases between.

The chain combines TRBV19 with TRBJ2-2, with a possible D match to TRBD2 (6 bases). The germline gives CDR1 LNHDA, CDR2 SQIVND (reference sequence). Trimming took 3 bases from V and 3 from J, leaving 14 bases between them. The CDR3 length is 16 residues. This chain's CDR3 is CASSIKSGHYTGELFF. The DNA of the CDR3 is TGTGCCAGTAGTATCAAGAGCGGGCACTACACCGGGGAGCTGTTTTTT.

The CDR3 DNA sequence: TGTGCCAGCAGTAGGAGGGGAGAGTACACTGAAGCTTTCTTT. Amino acid sequence: CASSRRGEYTEAFF. The rearrangement joins TRBV27 to TRBJ1-1, with D possibly being TRBD1 (5 bases). Trimming shortened V by 5 bases and J by 3 bases, and 13 bases separated the two germline ends. The CDR3 covers 14 residues. The germline V gene has CDR1 MNHEY and CDR2 SMNVEV (reference sequence).